The 17 T cell receptor beta chains reported below all come from one sample, sequenced in a study of shared clonotypes between healthy human individuals. Naivety among CD8 cells was defined by CD45RO negativity and positive CCR7 selection, thereby excluding terminally differentiated effector memory CD45RA+ cells. Repertoires were generated with immunoSEQ multiplex PCR, while TCRdb's copy carries only in-frame clones and drops some. The sample includes nearly 2 million clones, 85% to 95% of them seen just once. The sample comprised naive CD8+ T cells sorted from blood. These receptors were taken from a man younger than 35 in good health.

This clone was picked up one time. Distinct nucleotide sequences in the sample also encode this CDR3. The chain uses TRBV9 and TRBJ2-3; D is unclear. The CDR3 sequence is 12 residues long. Trimming took 0 bases from V and 6 from J, leaving 5 bases between them. Germline assignment: CDR1 SGDLS and CDR2 YYNGEE. The CDR3 reads CASSVEEDTQYF. CDR3 DNA sequence: TGTGCCAGCAGCGTAGAAGAGGATACGCAGTATTTT.

This chain uses TRBV5-1 with TRBJ1-1; the match to TRBD1 covers 7 bases. The CDR3 consists of 13 residues. Trimming took 2 bases from V and 3 from J; bases not matched to a gene: 1. Looked up from germline, CDR1 is SGHRS and CDR2 is YFSETQ. CDR3 amino acids: CASSFQGDTEAFF. Here the CDR3 DNA reads TGCGCCAGCAGCTTCCAGGGGGACACTGAAGCTTTCTTT.

V is TRBV21-1 and J is TRBJ2-7; the table's D gene call, TRBD2, was not cross checked with the DNA. TRBV21-1 is listed as a pseudogene. The CDR3 has 16 amino acids. The CDR3 protein is CASSEEGTSVSYEQYF. The CDR3 DNA reads as TGTGCCAGCAGCGAAGAGGGGACTAGCGTTTCCTACGAGCAGTACTTC.

This chain connects TRBV11-2 to TRBJ2-1; D assignment may be TRBD1 or TRBD2 (5 bases each). Germline V CDR1 and CDR2: SGHAT, FQNNGV. The CDR3 sequence is 15 residues long. V lost 8 bases to trimming and J lost 7 bases, with 21 bases between them. CDR3 in DNA: TGTGCCAGCGGACTTGTTCTCAGGGCAGGAAATGAGCAGTTCTTC. This sequence encodes CASGLVLRAGNEQFF.

The chain links TRBV14 to TRBJ2-7, with unresolved D. The V end was cut by 3 bases, the J end by 3 bases, with 9 bases between. Germline V gives CDR1 SGHDN, CDR2 FVKESK. The CDR3 is 13 residues long. In DNA, the CDR3 is TGTGCCAGCAGCCACGATCATTACTACGAGCAGTACTTC. Protein sequence: CASSHDHYYEQYF.

The sample holds one count of this clone. This same CDR3 is encoded by further DNA sequences in the sample. In nucleotides, the CDR3 is TGTGCCAGCAGTTATGCAGCGGTTAATGAGCAGTTCTTC. Protein product: CASSYAAVNEQFF. This chain connects TRBV6-6 to TRBJ2-1; a possible D gene is TRBD2 (5 bases). Germline lookup yields CDR1 MNHNY and CDR2 SVGAGI (reference sequence). The CDR3 consists of 13 residues. V was pared by 3 bases and J by 7 bases, with 10 bases between.

The chain uses TRBV7-2 and TRBJ2-1, with a tentative D call TRBD1 (5 bases). The CDR3 consists of 15 residues. V lost 4 bases and J 2 bases, leaving 12 bases between the germline ends. Germline V CDR1 and CDR2: SGHTA, FQGNSA. CDR3 nucleotide sequence: TGTGCCAGCAGCTCCAGGGTATGGCCCTACAATGAGCAGTTCTTC. Its protein product is CASSSRVWPYNEQFF.

The V gene is TRBV6-5, the J gene TRBJ2-7; perhaps TRBD2 as D (7 bases). The ends were cut back, 2 bases at V and 5 bases at J, with 10 bases in the middle. This CDR3 comprises 13 residues. The germline gives CDR1 MNHEY, CDR2 SVGAGI. The CDR3 DNA reads as TGTGCCAGCAGTTACGGGGAGGGGGACGAGCAGTACTTC. Amino acids: CASSYGEGDEQYF.

The chain carries TRBV6-5 and TRBJ1-5; D is ambiguous. Germline CDR1 reads MNHEY; CDR2 reads SVGAGI. The CDR3 is 13 amino acids. Deletions cut 8 bases from V and 0 bases from J, with 8 bases between. CDR3 coding DNA: TGTGCCAGCGGGGATTATAGCAATCAGCCCCAGCATTTT. Translation gives CASGDYSNQPQHF.

The V gene is TRBV11-2, the J gene TRBJ1-2; a possible D gene is TRBD1 (6 bases). There are 16 residues in the CDR3. V lost 5 bases and J lost 0, with 16 bases in between. The germline V gene encodes CDR1 SGHAT and CDR2 FQNNGV. The DNA for the CDR3 is TGTGCCAGCAGCCAGGGGTATTCGGGAGCTAACTATGGCTACACCTTC. This translates into CASSQGYSGANYGYTF.

A remark on this clone: Other DNA sequences within the sample encode an identical CDR3. The J gene is TRBJ2-2, the V gene TRBV27; D remains unclear. The germline gives CDR1 MNHEY, CDR2 SMNVEV (reference sequence). This CDR3 region has 12 residues. Trimming removed 1 base at V and 5 bases at J, with 2 bases between. CDR3 residues: CASSLLTGELFF. In DNA, the CDR3 is TGTGCCAGCAGTTTATTAACCGGGGAGCTGTTTTTT.

In regard to this clone: The same CDR3 is also encoded by other DNA sequences in this sample. The chain is built from TRBV9 and TRBJ2-7; D possibly corresponds to TRBD1 (5 bases). V was clipped by 2 bases and J by 0 bases, with 9 bases between them. The CDR3 extends over 14 amino acids. CDR1 is SGDLS, CDR2 YYNGEE, per germline. This chain's CDR3 is CASSVGHSSYEQYF. CDR3 bases: TGTGCCAGCAGCGTCGGACACAGCTCCTACGAGCAGTACTTC.

The rearrangement links TRBV12-2 to TRBJ2-7. TRBV12-2 is tagged as a pseudogene. The CDR3 runs to 17 residues. Here the CDR3 DNA reads TGTGCAAGTCGCTTAACTCGGACGAGGAAGAGCCCCTACGAGCAGTACTTC. This encodes CASRLTRTRKSPYEQYF.

This clone was detected once. This chain connects TRBV5-4 to TRBJ2-1; D could derive from TRBD1 or TRBD2 (5 bases each). V shed 5 bases and J shed 15 bases, with 15 bases lying between them. Per germline, CDR1 SGHNT and CDR2 YYREEE (reference sequence). This CDR3 has 11 amino acids. The CDR3 spells CASRYSGTTFF. CDR3 in DNA: TGTGCCAGCAGGTATTCCGGGACGACGTTCTTC.

The rearrangement joins TRBV29-1 to TRBJ2-7, with D unresolved. Between the trimmed V and J ends, which lost 7 bases and 3 bases, there was a span of 16 bases. The CDR3 extends over 13 amino acids. Per germline, CDR1 SQVTM and CDR2 ANQGSEA. CDR3 amino acids: CSARLQTLYEQYF. For the CDR3, the DNA is TGCAGCGCTCGCCTTCAGACTCTCTACGAGCAGTACTTC.

This clone came up once. The CDR3 DNA sequence: TGTGCCAGCAGTTGGGGACTAGCGGGGTCCTACGAGCAGTACTTC. Translating it yields CASSWGLAGSYEQYF. The chain recombines TRBV28 with TRBJ2-7, with 13 bases matching TRBD2. The germline CDR1 and CDR2 sequences are MDHEN and SYDVKM. The CDR3 is made up of 15 amino acids. Germline trimming cut 4 bases from V and 1 base from J; bases unmatched to any gene: 1.

The chain links TRBV5-5 to TRBJ1-1; weak D call: TRBD1 (6 bases). V dropped 4 bases and J dropped 4 bases, with 17 bases sitting between them. The CDR3 extends over 15 amino acids. Germline V lookup: CDR1 SGHKS, CDR2 YYEKEE (reference sequence). CDR3 DNA sequence: TGTGCCAGCAGCCCGTACAGGGTAAGAGGCACTGAAGCTTTCTTT. It translates to CASSPYRVRGTEAFF.